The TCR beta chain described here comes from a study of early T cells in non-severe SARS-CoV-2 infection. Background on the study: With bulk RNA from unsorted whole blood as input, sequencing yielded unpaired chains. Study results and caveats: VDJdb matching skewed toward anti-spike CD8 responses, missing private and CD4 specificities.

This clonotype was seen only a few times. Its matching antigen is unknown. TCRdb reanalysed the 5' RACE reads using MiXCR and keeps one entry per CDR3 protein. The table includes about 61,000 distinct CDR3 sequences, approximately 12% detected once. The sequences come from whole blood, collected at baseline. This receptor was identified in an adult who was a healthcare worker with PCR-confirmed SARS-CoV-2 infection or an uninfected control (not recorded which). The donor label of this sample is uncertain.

CDR3 DNA: TGTGCCAGTCGACAGGTTCGAGCTTTCTTT. Its translation is CASRQVRAFF. The J gene is TRBJ1-1, the V gene TRBV6-1; D possibly corresponds to TRBD1 (6 bases). V lost 9 bases and J lost 10, with 12 bases in between. The CDR3 totals 10 residues. CDR1 is MNHNS and CDR2 is SASEGT in the germline V gene.